This is a list of T cell receptor beta chains from one sample in a study of blood T cells in healthy people across ages. TCRdb ran MiXCR on the 5' RACE reads and lists one entry per CDR3 protein. The repertoire has approximately 690,000 distinct CDR3 sequences, 40% to 50% of them found once; the top ten carry approximately 31%. The sequenced sample consisted of blood. The receptors stem from an elderly man in good health. CDR3s include the opening cysteine and the closing phenylalanine or tryptophan. The D gene is left open where the match is weak. The size of a clone is reported for some rows only, either as once, few or many, or as a class for expanded clones.

v_gene,d_gene,j_gene,len,abundance,CDR3nt,CDR3aa
TRBV20-1,TRBD1,TRBJ2-5,13,few,TGCAGTGCTAGCCAGACAGGGGAAGAGACCCAGTACTTC,CSASQTGEETQYF
TRBV6-1,TRBD1,TRBJ1-5,13,NA,TGTGCCAGCGTCAGGGGGCAGGGACAGCCCCAGCATTTT,CASVRGQGQPQHF
TRBV24-1,NA,TRBJ2-5,16,NA,TGTGCCACCAGTGATACGTCTAGCGAGTACCAAGAGACCCAGTACTTC,CATSDTSSEYQETQYF
TRBV6-2/TRBV6-3,TRBD1,TRBJ1-2,14,NA,TGTGCCAGCAGTCCCGAGACAGGGTACTATGGCTACACCTTC,CASSPETGYYGYTF
TRBV14,TRBD1,TRBJ2-1,15,NA,TGTGCCAGCAGCCAAAGACAGGGCTCCTACAATGAGCAGTTCTTC,CASSQRQGSYNEQFF
TRBV20-1,TRBD2,TRBJ2-7,14,once,TGCAGTGCTATCCCCCGGGAGGGCCTAAACGAGCAGTACTTC,CSAIPREGLNEQYF
TRBV28,NA,TRBJ2-6,16,NA,TGTGCCACCCACGCGATGGGCGGCTCTGGGGCCAACGTCCTGACTTTC,CATHAMGGSGANVLTF
TRBV5-6,NA,TRBJ2-3,15,few,TGTGCCAGCAGCTTCATTGCTAGAGAGACAGATACGCAGTATTTT,CASSFIARETDTQYF
TRBV12-3/TRBV12-4,NA,TRBJ1-1,12,NA,TGTGCCAGCAGTGGAGACGGCACTGAAGCTTTCTTT,CASSGDGTEAFF
TRBV29-1,NA,TRBJ2-5,13,NA,TGCAGCGTTGAAGTCGAGCGGAGGAATGAGCAGTACTTC,CSVEVERRNEQYF
TRBV11-2,NA,TRBJ2-3,12,NA,TGTGCCAGCAGCTTAATTGGAGATACGCAGTATTTT,CASSLIGDTQYF
TRBV2,NA,TRBJ2-3,14,NA,TGTGCCAGCAGAAGGGCCCCTAGCACAGATACGCAGTATTTT,CASRRAPSTDTQYF
TRBV7-8,NA,TRBJ1-4,15,NA,TGTGCCAGCAGCTTAGTAGCGGGTGTTAATGAAAAACTGTTTTTT,CASSLVAGVNEKLFF
TRBV6-5,TRBD1,TRBJ2-3,15,NA,TGTGCCAGCAGATACAGGGGGGCCTTCACAGATACGCAGTATTTT,CASRYRGAFTDTQYF
TRBV7-2,TRBD1,TRBJ1-2,14,NA,TGTGCCAGCAGCTTAGAGACAGGGCCCTATGGCTACACCTTC,CASSLETGPYGYTF
TRBV20-1,TRBD2,TRBJ2-7,16,NA,TGCAGTGCTAGAGATCGTCTAGCGGGAGGGGCCCACGAGCAGTACTTC,CSARDRLAGGAHEQYF
TRBV7-2,NA,TRBJ2-5,14,few,TGTGCCAGCAGCGCGCCGGGGCCCAAGGAGACCCAGTACTTC,CASSAPGPKETQYF
TRBV7-9,NA,TRBJ1-6,17,NA,TGTGCCAGCAGCGCCCTCTCTGGGGGCCGGTATAATTCACCCCTCCACTTT,CASSALSGGRYNSPLHF
TRBV4-2,NA,TRBJ2-1,15,NA,TGTGCCAGCAGCCAAGACAGGGTATACTACAATGAGCAGTTCTTC,CASSQDRVYYNEQFF
TRBV24-1,TRBD2,TRBJ2-5,16,NA,TGTGCCACCAGTGATCCCACTAGCGGGGGAGCAGAGACCCAGTACTTC,CATSDPTSGGAETQYF
TRBV7-8,NA,TRBJ2-2,16,NA,TGTGCCAGCAGCCAGACCGGGACACCGAACACCGGGGAGCTGTTTTTT,CASSQTGTPNTGELFF
TRBV6-1,NA,TRBJ2-1,15,NA,TGTGCCAGCAGTGAACGGGGCTTGGCCTACAATGAGCAGTTCTTC,CASSERGLAYNEQFF
TRBV6-2/TRBV6-3,NA,TRBJ2-1,16,NA,TGTGCCAGCAGGGAGGCCGGGACCAACTCCTACAATGAGCAGTTCTTC,CASREAGTNSYNEQFF
TRBV5-1,NA,TRBJ2-3,16,NA,TGCGCCAGCAGCTTGGCTAGCGCCCCGGCTTCCGATACGCAGTATTTT,CASSLASAPASDTQYF
TRBV11-2,TRBD1,TRBJ1-4,15,NA,TGTGCCAGCAGCTTAGCGGGGACAGCTAATGAAAAACTGTTTTTT,CASSLAGTANEKLFF
TRBV5-8,NA,TRBJ2-3,12,NA,TGTGCCAGCAGTCCGACTAAGGATACGCAGTATTTT,CASSPTKDTQYF
TRBV24-1,TRBD1,TRBJ2-2,16,NA,TGTGCCACCAGTGATTTAAGAGGGACAGGAACCGGGGAGCTGTTTTTT,CATSDLRGTGTGELFF
TRBV7-9,NA,TRBJ2-5,13,few,TGTGCCACCGACAGGACCGCTAAAGAGACCCAGTACTTC,CATDRTAKETQYF
TRBV5-4,NA,TRBJ2-1,15,few,TGTGCCAGCAGCCCCCGCACAGCAGGGCGGAATGAGCAGTTCTTC,CASSPRTAGRNEQFF
TRBV6-5,NA,TRBJ1-1,13,few,TGTGCCACCAAAAGACAGTCATACACTGAAGCTTTCTTT,CATKRQSYTEAFF
TRBV6-2/TRBV6-3,TRBD1,TRBJ2-5,17,few,TGTGCCAGCAGTCCCCTGGGACAGGTGGAACAAGGAGAGACCCAGTACTTC,CASSPLGQVEQGETQYF
TRBV30,NA,TRBJ2-5,15,NA,TGTGCCTGGAGTGCGTCGGTTTTGTACCAAGAGACCCAGTACTTC,CAWSASVLYQETQYF
TRBV20-1,NA,TRBJ1-3,15,NA,TGCAGTGTTCAGAGAGTAGCAACCTCTGGAAACACCATATATTTT,CSVQRVATSGNTIYF
TRBV6-6,TRBD1,TRBJ2-3,15,NA,TGTGCCAGCAGGCCCGGGGGACAGGGCGGGGATACGCAGTATTTT,CASRPGGQGGDTQYF
TRBV28,NA,TRBJ2-1,13,many,TGTGCCAGCGACTCCCCCTCCTACAATGAGCAGTTCTTC,CASDSPSYNEQFF
TRBV10-3,NA,TRBJ2-3,14,few,TGTGCCATCAGTGTCGGCAGGGTCACAGATACGCAGTATTTT,CAISVGRVTDTQYF
TRBV7-2,NA,TRBJ2-5,14,many,TGTGCCAGCAGCTTAGGGGCCGACCAAGAGACCCAGTACTTC,CASSLGADQETQYF